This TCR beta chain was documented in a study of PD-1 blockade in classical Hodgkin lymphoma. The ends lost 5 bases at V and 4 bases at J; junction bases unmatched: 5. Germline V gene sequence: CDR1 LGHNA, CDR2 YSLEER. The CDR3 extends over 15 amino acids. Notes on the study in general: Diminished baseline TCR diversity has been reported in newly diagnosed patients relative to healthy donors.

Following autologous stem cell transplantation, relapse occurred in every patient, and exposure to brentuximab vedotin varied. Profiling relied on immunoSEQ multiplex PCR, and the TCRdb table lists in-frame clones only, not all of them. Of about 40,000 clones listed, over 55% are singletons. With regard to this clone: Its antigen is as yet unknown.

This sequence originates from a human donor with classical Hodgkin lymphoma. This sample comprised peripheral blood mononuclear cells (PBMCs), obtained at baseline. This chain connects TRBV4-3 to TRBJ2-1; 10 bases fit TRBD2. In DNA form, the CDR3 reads TGCGCCAGCAGCTTAGGGACTAGCGTATACAATGAGCAGTTCTTC. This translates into CASSLGTSVYNEQFF.